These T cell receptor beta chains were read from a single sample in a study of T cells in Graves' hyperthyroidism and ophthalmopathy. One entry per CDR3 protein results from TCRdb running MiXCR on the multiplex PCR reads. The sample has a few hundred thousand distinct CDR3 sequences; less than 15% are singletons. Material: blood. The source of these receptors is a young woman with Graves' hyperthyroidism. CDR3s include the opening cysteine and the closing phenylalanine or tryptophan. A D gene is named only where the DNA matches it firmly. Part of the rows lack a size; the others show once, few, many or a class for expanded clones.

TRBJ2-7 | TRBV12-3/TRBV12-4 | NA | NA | CASSLDSYLTSEQYF | TGTGCCAGCAGTTTAGACAGCTACCTTACTTCCGAGCAGTACTTC
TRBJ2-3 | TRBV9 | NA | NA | CASSRALTGMTTDTQYF | TGTGCCAGCAGCCGCGCCCTGACAGGAATGACCACAGATACGCAGTATTTT
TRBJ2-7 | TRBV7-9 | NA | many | CASSLAPRGVYEQYF | TGTGCCAGCAGCTTAGCGCCCAGGGGAGTCTACGAGCAGTACTTC
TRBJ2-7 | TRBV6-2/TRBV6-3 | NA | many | CASSTGGRLDEQYF | TGTGCCAGCAGCACCGGGGGGCGGCTAGACGAGCAGTACTTC
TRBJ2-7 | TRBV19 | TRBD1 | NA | CASTPGTGGYEQYF | TGTGCCAGTACCCCGGGGACAGGGGGCTACGAGCAGTACTTC
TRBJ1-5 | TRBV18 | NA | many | CASSPPGGYSNQPQHF | TGTGCCAGCTCACCACCTGGAGGGTATAGCAATCAGCCCCAGCATTTT
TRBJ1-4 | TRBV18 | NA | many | CASSPGRLGKLFF | TGTGCCAGCTCACCAGGGAGGTTGGGAAAACTGTTTTTT
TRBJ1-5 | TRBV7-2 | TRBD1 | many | CASSTDTGGSNQPQHF | TGTGCCAGCAGCACTGACACAGGGGGTTCCAATCAGCCCCAGCATTTT
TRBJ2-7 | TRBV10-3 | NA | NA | CAMSQTPGQTYEQYF | TGTGCCATGAGTCAAACTCCGGGACAAACCTACGAGCAGTACTTC
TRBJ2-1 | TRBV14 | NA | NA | CAGSPLGRGSYNEQFF | TGTGCCGGCAGCCCTTTAGGGCGGGGCTCCTACAATGAGCAGTTCTTC
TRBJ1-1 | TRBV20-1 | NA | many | CSASSATGTEAFF | TGCAGTGCTAGCTCAGCGACGGGGACTGAAGCTTTCTTT
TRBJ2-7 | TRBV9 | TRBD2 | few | CASSVATTGGEQYF | TGTGCCAGCAGCGTAGCTACGACGGGGGGTGAGCAGTACTTC
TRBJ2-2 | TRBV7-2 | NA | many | CASSFYRAVAGELFF | TGTGCCAGCAGCTTTTACAGGGCGGTCGCCGGGGAGCTGTTTTTT
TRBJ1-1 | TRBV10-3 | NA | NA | CAISESDRTEAFF | TGTGCCATCAGTGAGTCCGATCGTACTGAAGCTTTCTTT
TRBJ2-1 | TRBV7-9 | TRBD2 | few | CASSLALGGGASEQFF | TGTGCCAGCAGCTTAGCGCTTGGCGGGGGGGCCAGTGAGCAGTTCTTC
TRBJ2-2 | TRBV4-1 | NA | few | CASSQEVPVVWSGELFF | TGCGCCAGCAGCCAAGAGGTGCCAGTAGTTTGGTCCGGGGAGCTGTTTTTT
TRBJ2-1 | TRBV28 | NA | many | CASSPSGWLGRDNEQFF | TGTGCCAGCAGTCCGTCTGGGTGGCTAGGAAGAGACAATGAGCAGTTCTTC
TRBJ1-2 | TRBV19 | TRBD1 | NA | CASSGDSSNYGYTF | TGTGCCAGTAGTGGGGACAGCTCTAACTATGGCTACACCTTC
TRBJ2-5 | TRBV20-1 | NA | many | CSARDKAPQETQYF | TGCAGTGCTAGAGACAAGGCCCCGCAAGAGACCCAGTACTTC
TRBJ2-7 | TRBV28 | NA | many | CASSLLPGKGTYEQYF | TGTGCCAGCAGTTTATTGCCGGGGAAGGGGACCTACGAGCAGTACTTC
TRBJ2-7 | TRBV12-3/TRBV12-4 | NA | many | CASRFTGTEQYF | TGTGCCAGCAGATTCACAGGGACCGAGCAGTACTTC
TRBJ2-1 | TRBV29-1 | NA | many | CSVSLAAYNEQFF | TGCAGCGTCTCCCTAGCAGCTTACAATGAGCAGTTCTTC
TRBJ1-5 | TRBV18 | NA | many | CASSEQGPFNQPQHF | TGTGCCAGCTCGGAGCAGGGTCCCTTTAATCAGCCCCAGCATTTT
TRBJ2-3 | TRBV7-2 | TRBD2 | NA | CASSSRTSGRSDTQYF | TGTGCCAGCAGCTCCCGGACTAGCGGGAGATCAGATACGCAGTATTTT
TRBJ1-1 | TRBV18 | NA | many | CASSPYDGTQNEAFF | TGTGCCAGCTCACCATACGATGGGACTCAAAATGAAGCTTTCTTT
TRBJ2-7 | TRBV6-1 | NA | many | CASSASGYHEQYF | TGTGCCAGCAGTGCGTCAGGGTACCACGAGCAGTACTTC
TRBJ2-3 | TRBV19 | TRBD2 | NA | CASSMRETDTQYF | TGTGCCAGTAGTATGCGGGAGACAGATACGCAGTATTTT
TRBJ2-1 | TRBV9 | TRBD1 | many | CASSVEGQYNEQFF | TGTGCCAGCAGCGTAGAGGGACAGTACAATGAGCAGTTCTTC
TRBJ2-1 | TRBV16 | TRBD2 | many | CASSASLAGVYNEQFF | TGTGCCAGCAGCGCTAGCCTAGCGGGAGTCTACAATGAGCAGTTCTTC
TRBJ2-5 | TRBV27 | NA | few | CAGEDWTFQETQYF | TGTGCCGGCGAGGATTGGACTTTCCAAGAGACCCAGTACTTC
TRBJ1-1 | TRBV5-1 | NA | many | CASSNEDGWTEAFF | TGCGCCAGCAGCAACGAGGACGGCTGGACTGAAGCTTTCTTT